These 15 T cell receptor beta chains were all obtained from the same sample, sequenced in a study of CD8 T cells in ankylosing spondylitis. MiXCR was run by TCRdb on the 5' RACE reads, yielding one entry per CDR3 protein. The sample holds around 340,000 distinct CDR3 sequences, roughly 14% seen once. The specimen was blood, either unsorted or a sorted T cell fraction (not recorded which). Every receptor here comes from a male donor with ankylosing spondylitis or in good health (not recorded which).

CDR3 residues: CAISESTGANVLTF. The CDR3 DNA follows: TGTGCCATCAGTGAGTCGACTGGGGCCAACGTCCTGACTTTC. This rearrangement joins TRBV10-3 to TRBJ2-6; D ambiguous. With 0 bases removed from V and 2 bases from J, the gap between germline ends came to 2 bases. Per germline, CDR1 ENHRY and CDR2 SYGVKD. The CDR3 has 14 residues.

The gene calls are TRBV11-2 and TRBJ2-7; D perhaps matches TRBD1 (6 bases). Trimming took 0 bases from V and 2 from J, leaving 20 bases between them. The CDR3 runs 18 residues. Germline lookup yields CDR1 SGHAT and CDR2 FQNNGV. CDR3 residues: CASSLETGHPRVPYEQYF. CDR3 nucleotides: TGTGCCAGCAGCTTAGAAACGGGACACCCGAGGGTCCCCTACGAGCAGTACTTC.

This clonotype was seen at least ten times. The chain couples TRBV5-1 to TRBJ1-2, with D perhaps TRBD1 (5 bases). The V gene lost 4 bases and the J gene lost 5 bases, with 12 bases spanning the gap. There are 13 residues in the CDR3. From germline, CDR1 is SGHRS and CDR2 YFSETQ. CDR3 in amino acids: CASSRDSGYGYTF. The CDR3, as DNA: TGCGCCAGCAGCCGAGACAGCGGGTATGGCTACACCTTC.

This clonotype has ten or more counts. The V gene is TRBV3-1, the J gene TRBJ1-1; D gene uncertain. The CDR3 sequence is 12 residues long. Per germline, CDR1 LGHDT and CDR2 YNNKEL (reference sequence). Trimming took off 1 base at V and 6 bases at J, with 6 bases between the two ends. This chain's CDR3 is CASSQGTSEAFF. CDR3 coding DNA: TGTGCCAGCAGCCAAGGAACGTCTGAAGCTTTCTTT. The entire variable domain, with the rest obtained from reference TRBV3-1 and TRBJ1-1, is as follows: DTAVSQTPKYLVTQMGNDKSIKCEQNLGHDTMYWYKQDSKKFLKIMFSYNNKELIINETVPNRFSPKSPDKAHLNLHINSLELGDSAVYFCASSQGTSEAFFGQGTRLTVV.

This clonotype was counted between two and nine times. V and J are TRBV19 and TRBJ2-7; D not certain. Germline values: CDR1 LNHDA, CDR2 SQIVND (reference sequence). CDR3 length: 13 amino acids. The V gene lost 8 bases and the J gene lost 4 bases, with 15 bases spanning the gap. CDR3 sequence (DNA): TGTGCCAGTGGACGGGCCTGGGAATACGAGCAGTACTTC. This sequence encodes CASGRAWEYEQYF.

The table lists this clonotype with a few counts. The CDR3 reads CSARVTAANTGELFF. As DNA, the CDR3 is TGCAGTGCTAGAGTCACCGCCGCGAACACCGGGGAGCTGTTTTTT. This chain connects TRBV20-1 to TRBJ2-2; unclear D gene. Germline CDR1 and CDR2: DFQATT and SNEGSKA (reference sequence). The CDR3 has 15 amino acids. The V end was cut by 1 base, the J end by 0 bases, with 9 bases between.

This clonotype was picked up a small number of times. CDR3 loop: CASSPGAGGYNEQFF. The CDR3 DNA is TGTGCCAGCAGCCCAGGAGCAGGGGGGTACAATGAGCAGTTCTTC. The V gene is TRBV21-1, the J gene TRBJ2-1; the DNA was not compared with TRBD1, the D call given in the table. TRBV21-1 is designated a pseudogene. This CDR3 is 15 amino acids long.

The chain employs TRBV15 and TRBJ2-7; maybe TRBD2 (6 bases). Per the germline V gene, CDR1 is LNHNV and CDR2 is YYDKDF (reference sequence). This CDR3 spans 16 amino acids. V was clipped by 5 bases and J by 3 bases, with 20 bases between them. CDR3 sequence: CATSVFGREKSYEQYF. CDR3 nucleotide sequence: TGTGCCACCAGCGTCTTCGGACGGGAGAAGAGCTACGAGCAGTACTTC.

This chain uses TRBV4-2 with TRBJ1-6; D is possibly TRBD1 (6 bases). From germline, CDR1 is LGHNA and CDR2 YNFKEQ. This CDR3 comprises 17 residues. V was trimmed by 4 bases and J by 8 bases, leaving 21 bases between them. CDR3 DNA: TGTGCCAGCAGCCTTGGCGGGAGGGGGACTCCTGATTCACCCCTCCACTTT. Translation gives CASSLGGRGTPDSPLHF.

This clonotype occurred a few times. The chain recombines TRBV10-3 with TRBJ2-1; D is perhaps TRBD1 (6 bases). Deletions cut 2 bases from V and 9 bases from J, with 17 bases between. The CDR3 is made up of 15 amino acids. Per germline, CDR1 ENHRY and CDR2 SYGVKD. This chain's CDR3 is CAISESQGRFAEQFF. CDR3 sequence (DNA): TGTGCCATCAGTGAGAGCCAGGGGCGGTTTGCTGAGCAGTTCTTC.

This clonotype was detected many times. The chain recombines TRBV11-2 with TRBJ2-4; D might be TRBD2 (5 bases). Germline CDR1 and CDR2: SGHAT and FQNNGV. Trimming pared 0 bases from V and 7 bases from J, leaving 7 bases between. CDR3 length: 13 amino acids. The CDR3 here is CASSLEPGNIQYF. CDR3 DNA sequence: TGTGCCAGCAGCTTAGAACCGGGGAACATTCAGTACTTC.

This clonotype showed up just a few times. V and J are TRBV4-1 and TRBJ1-1, with D tentatively TRBD1 (5 bases). The V and J ends lost 0 bases and 3 bases respectively, with 14 bases between them. Germline CDR1 MGHRA, CDR2 YSYEKL. The CDR3 runs 16 residues. Here the CDR3 reads CASSQDGGGVYTEAFF. For the CDR3, the DNA is TGCGCCAGCAGCCAAGATGGGGGGGGGGTTTACACTGAAGCTTTCTTT.

This chain links TRBV6-1 with TRBJ2-5; D gene ambiguous. Germline V lookup: CDR1 MNHNS, CDR2 SASEGT. CDR3 length: 16 residues. V lost 7 bases to trimming and J lost 1 base, with 19 bases between them. CDR3 region: CASKSPPRHLQETQYF. The CDR3 bases are TGTGCCAGCAAAAGTCCCCCTCGACACCTCCAAGAGACCCAGTACTTC.

This clonotype has just a few counts. This chain links TRBV7-2 with TRBJ2-5, with D perhaps matching TRBD1 (8 bases). The CDR3 length is 14 residues. V was pared by 5 bases and J by 4 bases, with 14 bases between. Germline V CDR1 and CDR2: SGHTA, FQGNSA. The CDR3 DNA follows: TGTGCCAGCAGCAAACAGGGGGGGTCAGAGACCCAGTACTTC. It encodes CASSKQGGSETQYF.

The chain uses TRBV7-9 and TRBJ2-4, with D perhaps matching TRBD1 or TRBD2 (5 bases each). The CDR3 spans 13 residues. CDR1 and CDR2 (germline): SEHNR, FQNEAQ (reference sequence). Trimming removed 7 bases at V and 7 bases at J, with 14 bases between. The CDR3, as DNA: TGTGCCAGCACCCCCGGGACGGTTAACATTCAGTACTTC. It codes for CASTPGTVNIQYF.